This T cell receptor beta chain was recorded in a study of OX40 agonist ivuxolimab in advanced cancers. Whole-study results and caveats: Individuals who were partial responders at 0.1-3.0 mg/kg had clonal expansion that ranked among the lowest.

Sequenced by immunoSEQ multiplex PCR; TCRdb stores in-frame clones only, minus some. The table lists 60,000 to 75,000 clones, 86% of them singletons, with approximately 4% in the top ten. Prior autoimmune disease or systemic immunosuppression barred patients. Samples were taken at baseline and on day 1 of cycles 4 and 7. This clone was counted a few times. Its antigen remains unknown. The CDR3 totals 14 residues. V lost 5 bases, J lost 3 bases, and 8 bases lay in between. Germline V lookup: CDR1 SGHNT, CDR2 YENEEA. The V call is TRBV11-3, the J call TRBJ1-6; D uncertain. The sample in question was CD4+ or CD8+ T cells sorted from blood, obtained in a trial of the OX40 agonist ivuxolimab. The sequence was obtained from an adult with an advanced solid tumor such as melanoma, head and neck, liver or kidney cancer. The CDR3, as DNA: TGTGCCAGCAGCCAATCGGACTATAATTCACCCCTCCACTTT. Encoded protein: CASSQSDYNSPLHF.